This T cell receptor (beta chain) was identified during a study of a mutant IDH1 vaccine in newly diagnosed glioma. The J segment lost 4 bases and the V segment lost 5 bases, leaving 13 bases of the junction unmatched. This CDR3 has 16 residues. Germline-derived CDR1 and CDR2 are SGHAT and FQNNGV. A remark on this clone: Antigen unknown.

The table came from immunoSEQ multiplex PCR; TCRdb's copy has only in-frame clones and leaves some out. This repertoire shows more than 55,000 clones, about 81% found once; its top ten account for around 8.9%. As to time point: week 23, last vaccination. Vaccine doses each comprised 300 ug of mutant IDH1 20-mer peptide, with topical imiquimod. This TCR was recovered from a woman aged 35 to 49 with glioma. Some clones in this sample may be carry-over from other donors' samples. The specimen was PBMCs, collected from a glioma patient whose treatment included an IDH1 peptide vaccine. The chain employs TRBV11-2 and TRBJ1-1; TRBD1 matches at 7 bases. The CDR3 spells CASSPRPRGLGTEAFF. The CDR3 nucleotides are TGTGCCAGCAGCCCCCGTCCGAGGGGGCTGGGCACTGAAGCTTTCTTT.